These 26 T cell receptor beta chains came from one sample sequenced in a study of T cell responses to AZD1222 COVID-19 vaccine. Assay used: immunoSEQ multiplex PCR; TCRdb lists only in-frame clones, some missing. Of around 83,000 clones listed, roughly 83% are singletons. Sequences were derived from peripheral blood, sampled on day 0 of AZD1222 vaccination. The source is an adult in good health.

The CDR3 is CASRGQGAFGYGYTF. CDR3 DNA: TGTGCCAGCCGGGGACAGGGGGCTTTTGGCTATGGCTACACCTTC. This chain links TRBV28 with TRBJ1-2; 12 nucleotides line up with TRBD1. V trimming: 8 bases; J trimming: 4 bases; junction bases outside the gene matches: 8. This CDR3 is 15 amino acids long. Per the germline V gene, CDR1 is MDHEN and CDR2 is SYDVKM.

The rearrangement joins TRBV5-6 to TRBJ1-5; D uncertain. Germline V gives CDR1 SGHDT, CDR2 YYEEEE. Trimming removed 0 bases at V and 1 base at J, with 11 bases between. This CDR3 has 16 residues. The CDR3 sequence: CASSLALGSSNQPQHF. In nucleotides, the CDR3 is TGTGCCAGCAGCTTGGCCTTAGGGTCGAGCAATCAGCCCCAGCATTTT.

V gene TRBV3-1 (or the pseudogene TRBV3-2) combines with J gene TRBJ2-1; maybe TRBD2 (5 bases). V gave up 2 bases and J gave up 9 bases, with 14 bases separating them. The CDR3 spans 14 residues. CDR1 is LGHDT, CDR2 YNNKEL, per germline (reference sequence). In nucleotides, the CDR3 is TGTGCCAGCAGCCAACAGATCCAAGGGAGTGAGCAGTTCTTC. This translates into CASSQQIQGSEQFF.

The V call is TRBV7-2, the J call TRBJ1-2; D is uncertain. The CDR3 runs to 14 residues. The V end lost 3 bases, the J end lost 7 bases, and 15 bases lay between the germline ends. Germline V gives CDR1 SGHTA, CDR2 FQGNSA. The CDR3 coding sequence is TGTGCCAGCAGCTTTCCGGGAGGGAAACGTGGCTACACCTTC. Its protein is CASSFPGGKRGYTF.

This chain joins TRBV15 and TRBJ2-2; unclear D gene. The CDR3 runs to 17 residues. Germline lookup yields CDR1 LNHNV and CDR2 YYDKDF (reference sequence). The V and J ends lost 2 bases and 0 bases respectively, with 13 bases between them. This CDR3 reads CATSRPDVHANTGELFF. The CDR3 DNA is TGTGCCACCAGCAGACCGGACGTCCACGCGAACACCGGGGAGCTGTTTTTT.

CDR3 residues: CASSLRSRAGITEAFF. The CDR3 coding sequence is TGTGCCAGCAGCTTGAGGTCAAGGGCAGGAATCACTGAAGCTTTCTTT. The chain uses TRBV7-9 and TRBJ1-1; D remains unclear. CDR1 and CDR2 from the germline V gene are SEHNR and FQNEAQ (reference sequence). CDR3 length: 16 amino acids. Trimming shortened V by 3 bases and J by 4 bases, and 18 bases separated the two germline ends.

This clone has a single count. The J gene is TRBJ2-1, the V gene TRBV11-2; 10 bases match TRBD1. Germline V gene sequence: CDR1 SGHAT, CDR2 FQNNGV. The V segment lost 3 bases and the J segment 11 bases; nucleotides outside the gene matches: 22. The CDR3 runs to 19 residues. CDR3: CASSFVLFAGQGKGNQQFF. The CDR3 region has the DNA TGTGCCAGCAGCTTTGTCCTTTTCGCGGGACAGGGGAAGGGAAACCAGCAGTTCTTC.

This chain's CDR3 is CASMLSVNLGTEAFF. The CDR3 region has the DNA TGTGCCAGCATGTTATCCGTGAACTTGGGCACTGAAGCTTTCTTT. V and J are TRBV27 and TRBJ1-1; D unclear. Germline CDR1 MNHEY, CDR2 SMNVEV (reference sequence). The V gene lost 7 bases and the J gene lost 4 bases, with 19 bases spanning the gap. The CDR3 is made up of 15 amino acids.

The rearrangement links TRBV7-9 to TRBJ2-2; no clear D. V was clipped by 1 base and J by 5 bases, with 8 bases between them. The germline V gene encodes CDR1 SEHNR and CDR2 FQNEAQ (reference sequence). CDR3 length: 14 residues. Here the CDR3 DNA reads TGTGCCAGCAGCTTAGGGTCCTGGACCGGGGAGCTGTTTTTT. Residues: CASSLGSWTGELFF.

V usage is TRBV5-4 and J usage is TRBJ2-7; 7 bases are a match to TRBD2. V lost 2 bases to trimming and J lost 5 bases; unmatched junction nucleotides: 4. CDR3 length: 13 residues. Germline CDR1 and CDR2: SGHNT and YYREEE (reference sequence). Here the CDR3 reads CASSLAGIDEQYF. The CDR3 coding sequence is TGTGCCAGCAGCTTAGCGGGAATCGACGAGCAGTACTTC. Based on the CDR3 plus reference TRBV5-4 and TRBJ2-7, the full variable domain is ETGVTQSPTHLIKTRGQQVTLRCSSQSGHNTVSWYQQALGQGPQFIFQYYREEENGRGNFPPRFSGLQFPNYSSELNVNALELDDSALYLCASSLAGIDEQYFGPGTRLTVT.

This chain connects TRBV6-4 to TRBJ2-3; 8 bases fit TRBD2. The CDR3 extends over 14 amino acids. CDR1 MRHNA and CDR2 SNTAGT come from the germline V gene. V was clipped by 4 bases and J by 6 bases; unmatched bases: 6. CDR3 protein: CASSVSGSRDTQYF. The CDR3 DNA is TGTGCCAGCAGTGTAAGCGGGAGTAGGGATACGCAGTATTTT.

A single count supports this clone. J is TRBJ2-3 and V is TRBV18; 14 positions agree with TRBD2. Trimming took 2 bases from V and 8 from J; bases not matched to a gene: 12. The CDR3 sequence is 18 residues long. Looked up from germline, CDR1 is KGHSH and CDR2 is LQKENI. CDR3 region: CASSPIGTSGSFFGTQYF. The CDR3 coding sequence is TGTGCCAGCTCACCAATTGGGACTAGCGGGAGTTTTTTTGGTACGCAGTATTTT. Variable domain in full (rest from reference TRBV18 and TRBJ2-3): NAGVMQNPRHLVRRRGQEARLRCSPMKGHSHVYWYRQLPEEGLKFMVYLQKENIIDESGMPKERFSAEFPKEGPSILRIQQVVRGDSAAYFCASSPIGTSGSFFGTQYFGPGTRLTVL.

V usage is TRBV5-8 and J usage is TRBJ1-2, with TRBD1 identical over 11 bases. Trimming at V came to 3 bases and at J to 4 bases, leaving 8 bases not matched to a gene. Per the germline V gene, CDR1 is SGHTS and CDR2 is YDEGEE. This CDR3 comprises 16 residues. CDR3 DNA: TGTGCCAGCAGCTACCCAAGGACAGGGGGCTTCTATGGCTACACCTTC. Amino acids: CASSYPRTGGFYGYTF.

In this sample, this clone turned up once. The chain uses TRBV7-9 and TRBJ1-6; D not resolved. CDR1 is SEHNR, CDR2 FQNEAQ, per germline (reference sequence). V dropped 2 bases and J dropped 7 bases, with 12 bases sitting between them. This CDR3 spans 15 amino acids. The CDR3 DNA is TGTGCCAGCAGCTTATCTGACGCCACGAATTCACCCCTCCACTTT. Translated: CASSLSDATNSPLHF.

The rearrangement links TRBV19 to TRBJ2-7, with a weak D call TRBD2 (5 bases). Trimming took 3 bases from V and 7 from J, leaving 19 bases between them. Germline values: CDR1 LNHDA, CDR2 SQIVND (reference sequence). This CDR3 has 15 amino acids. CDR3 region: CASSMDGTTGLEQYF. CDR3 nucleotide sequence: TGTGCCAGTAGTATGGACGGCACGACGGGATTGGAGCAGTACTTC.

The chain has TRBV5-6 and TRBJ1-2; tentatively, D is TRBD1 (5 bases). Per germline, CDR1 SGHDT and CDR2 YYEEEE. V was cut by 2 bases and J by 4 bases, with 12 bases left in between. CDR3 length: 14 amino acids. CDR3 sequence (DNA): TGTGCCAGCAGCTTCCCGACAGATACCTATGGCTACACCTTC. This gives the protein CASSFPTDTYGYTF.

The rearrangement links TRBV5-4 to TRBJ2-3; TRBD2 might be the D (6 bases). CDR3 length: 14 amino acids. The V gene's germline CDR1 is SGHNT and CDR2 YYREEE (reference sequence). Trimming removed 0 bases from V and 1 base from J, with 6 bases in between. The CDR3 DNA sequence: TGTGCCAGCAGCTTGGCGGGGGGCACAGATACGCAGTATTTT. It is translated as CASSLAGGTDTQYF.

V is TRBV2 and J is TRBJ1-5; weak D call: TRBD1 (5 bases). The CDR3 runs to 17 residues. V lost 4 bases and J lost 0, with 16 bases in between. CDR1 and CDR2 from the germline V gene are SNHLY and FYNNEI. The CDR3 here is CASSVYAGTGSNQPQHF. The CDR3 DNA reads as TGTGCCAGCAGTGTATATGCCGGGACGGGTAGCAATCAGCCCCAGCATTTT.

V is TRBV5-6 and J is TRBJ1-6; 7 positions agree with TRBD1. The CDR3 has 15 amino acids. Germline CDR1 and CDR2: SGHDT and YYEEEE. V was pared by 3 bases and J by 3 bases, with 3 bases of the junction left unmatched. The CDR3 coding sequence is TGTGCCAGCAGCTCCCGGGACAGCTATAATTCACCCCTCCACTTT. Amino acid sequence: CASSSRDSYNSPLHF.

This clone was recorded once. The chain carries TRBV6-5 and TRBJ1-2; D uncertain. The CDR3 is made up of 12 amino acids. The V gene's germline CDR1 is MNHEY and CDR2 SVGAGI. Trimming left V 6 bases short and J 8 bases short, with 13 bases between. CDR3 loop: CASSPDVGGYTF. The CDR3 DNA follows: TGTGCCAGCAGCCCCGACGTAGGGGGCTACACCTTC.

The chain carries TRBV19 and TRBJ2-1; 7 bases are a match to TRBD2. Trimming cost V 3 bases and J 2 bases; bases outside gene matches: 4. The CDR3 spans 15 residues. Germline lookup yields CDR1 LNHDA and CDR2 SQIVND (reference sequence). This CDR3 is CASSMSGTAYNEQFF. CDR3 bases: TGTGCCAGTAGTATGAGCGGGACTGCCTACAATGAGCAGTTCTTC.

Points on this clone: Compared with germline, one end of the junction differs, possibly owing to a read error. The V gene is TRBV6-2 or TRBV6-3, the J gene TRBJ2-7; D not resolved. The CDR3 loop spans 14 amino acids. CDR1 is MNHEY, CDR2 SVGEGT, per germline. CDR3 DNA: TGTGCCAGCAGTTACCGGCCAGCCTCCCACGAGCAGTACTTC. It specifies CASSYRPASHEQYF.

V is TRBV9 and J is TRBJ1-6; no firm D call. CDR1 SGDLS and CDR2 YYNGEE come from the germline V gene. This CDR3 is 14 amino acids long. The V gene lost 0 bases and the J gene lost 4 bases, with 5 bases spanning the gap. CDR3 nucleotides: TGTGCCAGCAGCGTAGGAGGTTATAATTCACCCCTCCACTTT. Amino acids: CASSVGGYNSPLHF.

The J gene is TRBJ2-7, the V gene TRBV30, with TRBD2 matching over 8 bases. In germline, CDR1 is GTSNPN, CDR2 SVGIG (reference sequence). J gave up 0 bases and V 6 bases, and 7 bases lay outside the gene matches. This CDR3 has 14 amino acids. The CDR3 sequence: CACLAGPSSYEQYF. In nucleotides, the CDR3 is TGTGCCTGCTTAGCGGGGCCGAGCTCCTACGAGCAGTACTTC.

The chain employs TRBV5-4 and TRBJ2-7; 7 nucleotides match TRBD2. The CDR3 covers 15 residues. V trimming: 2 bases; J trimming: 4 bases; junction bases outside the gene matches: 9. CDR1 and CDR2 from the germline V gene are SGHNT and YYREEE (reference sequence). CDR3: CASSLTLGGEYEQYF. The CDR3 DNA is TGTGCCAGCAGCTTAACCCTGGGGGGGGAGTACGAGCAGTACTTC.

The rearrangement links TRBV29-1 to TRBJ1-1, with D possibly being TRBD1 (6 bases). This CDR3 spans 12 amino acids. Deletions cut 6 bases from V and 0 bases from J, with 8 bases between. Germline loops: CDR1 SQVTM, CDR2 ANQGSEA. CDR3 region: CSVRGLNTEAFF. The CDR3 nucleotides read TGCAGCGTCAGGGGTCTGAACACTGAAGCTTTCTTT.